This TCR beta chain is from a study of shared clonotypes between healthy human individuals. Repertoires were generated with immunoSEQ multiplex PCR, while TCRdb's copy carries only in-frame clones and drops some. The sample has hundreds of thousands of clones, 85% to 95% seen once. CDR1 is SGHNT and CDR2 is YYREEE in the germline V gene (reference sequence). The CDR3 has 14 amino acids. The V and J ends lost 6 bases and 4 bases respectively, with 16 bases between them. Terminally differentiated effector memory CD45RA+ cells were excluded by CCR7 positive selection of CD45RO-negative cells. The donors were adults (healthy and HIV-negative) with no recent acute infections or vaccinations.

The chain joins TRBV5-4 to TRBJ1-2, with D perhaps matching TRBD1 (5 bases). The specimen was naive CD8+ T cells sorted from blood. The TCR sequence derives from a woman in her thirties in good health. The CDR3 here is CASTVGGSSYGYTF. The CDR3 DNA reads TGTGCCAGCACCGTCGGGGGGAGCTCCTATGGCTACACCTTC. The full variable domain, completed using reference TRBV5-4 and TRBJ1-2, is ETGVTQSPTHLIKTRGQQVTLRCSSQSGHNTVSWYQQALGQGPQFIFQYYREEENGRGNFPPRFSGLQFPNYSSELNVNALELDDSALYLCASTVGGSSYGYTFGSGTRLTVV.